These 24 T cell receptor beta chains came from one sample sequenced in a study of cytomegalovirus exposure and HLA in healthy donors. 60 Vbeta and 13 Jbeta primers were used in PCR. Libraries were prepared by immunoSEQ multiplex PCR; TCRdb keeps only in-frame clonotypes and omits some of them. Of about 150,000 clones in the sample, 80% were seen once. The material sequenced was PBMCs. The origin of the receptors is a woman in her forties in good health and CMV-seronegative.

This rearrangement joins TRBV10-1 to TRBJ2-2; 12 positions agree with TRBD1. The CDR3 spans 18 residues. The germline CDR1 and CDR2 sequences are WNHNN and SYGVQD (reference sequence). J lost 5 bases, V lost 0 bases, and 7 bases had no gene match. For the CDR3, the DNA is TGCGCCAGCAGTGAGTCGCCAGGGACAGGGGGCGCAACCGGGGAGCTGTTTTTT. This codes for CASSESPGTGGATGELFF.

The chain employs TRBV5-1 and TRBJ2-3; 9 bases match TRBD1. J was trimmed by 1 base and V by 4 bases; bases with no gene match: 1. CDR3 size: 14 residues. Germline V lookup: CDR1 SGHRS, CDR2 YFSETQ. Here the CDR3 reads CASSRTGGTDTQYF. The CDR3 DNA follows: TGCGCCAGCAGCCGGACAGGGGGCACAGATACGCAGTATTTT. Based on the CDR3 plus reference TRBV5-1 and TRBJ2-3, the full variable domain is KAGVTQTPRYLIKTRGQQVTLSCSPISGHRSVSWYQQTPGQGLQFLFEYFSETQRNKGNFPGRFSGRQFSNSRSEMNVSTLELGDSALYLCASSRTGGTDTQYFGPGTRLTVL.

DNA of the CDR3: TGTGCCAGCAGCTTAGATTCAGGTTCCTACGAGCAGTACTTC. Its translation is CASSLDSGSYEQYF. The chain is built from TRBV11-2 and TRBJ2-7; D remains ambiguous. Germline-derived CDR1 and CDR2 are SGHAT and FQNNGV. Trimming stripped 0 bases from V and 1 base from J, with 7 bases between. This CDR3 is 14 amino acids long.

The rearrangement links TRBV2 to TRBJ1-1; a possible D gene is TRBD1 (6 bases). The CDR3 covers 16 residues. Between the trimmed V and J ends, which lost 4 bases and 3 bases, there was a span of 18 bases. The V gene's germline CDR1 is SNHLY and CDR2 FYNNEI. DNA for the CDR3: TGTGCCAGCAGTGCAACAGGGTGGAGTCGAGACACTGAAGCTTTCTTT. It specifies CASSATGWSRDTEAFF.

The chain links TRBV19 to TRBJ1-4; TRBD1 might be the D (6 bases). From germline, CDR1 is LNHDA and CDR2 SQIVND (reference sequence). The CDR3 is 15 residues long. Between the trimmed V and J ends, which lost 4 bases and 2 bases, there was a span of 11 bases. The CDR3 region is CASSTQGNTNEKLFF. The CDR3 DNA follows: TGTGCCAGTAGTACCCAGGGGAACACTAATGAAAAACTGTTTTTT.

V usage is TRBV19 and J usage is TRBJ2-7, with TRBD1 as a possible D gene (6 bases). Trimming cost V 5 bases and J 2 bases, with 13 bases left between them. The CDR3 has 14 residues. Germline loops: CDR1 LNHDA, CDR2 SQIVND (reference sequence). The CDR3 is CASSVGQAPYEQYF. The CDR3 nucleotides are TGTGCCAGTAGTGTGGGACAAGCCCCCTACGAGCAGTACTTC. Filled out from reference TRBV19 and TRBJ2-7, the complete variable domain reads DGGITQSPKYLFRKEGQNVTLSCEQNLNHDAMYWYRQDPGQGLRLIYYSQIVNDFQKGDIAEGYSVSREKKESFPLTVTSAQKNPTAFYLCASSVGQAPYEQYFGPGTRLTVT.

This chain joins TRBV19 and TRBJ2-3; 14 bases match TRBD2. Trimming at V came to 5 bases and at J to 0 bases, leaving 10 bases not matched to a gene. The CDR3 consists of 19 residues. Germline V gene lookup returns CDR1 LNHDA and CDR2 SQIVND (reference sequence). The CDR3 is CASSVGLAGGLSSTDTQYF. CDR3 in DNA: TGTGCCAGTAGTGTCGGACTAGCGGGAGGACTATCTAGCACAGATACGCAGTATTTT.

The J gene is TRBJ1-3, the V gene TRBV28; no firm D call. The germline V gene has CDR1 MDHEN and CDR2 SYDVKM. Trimming stripped 1 base from V and 3 bases from J, with 16 bases between. This CDR3 is 17 amino acids long. The CDR3 bases are TGTGCCAGCAGTTTATTCCCGCAGGCTGGAGGTGGAAACACCATATATTTT. Translated: CASSLFPQAGGGNTIYF.

The chain recombines TRBV7-2 with TRBJ2-7; weak D call: TRBD1 (6 bases). Germline V gives CDR1 SGHTA, CDR2 FQGNSA. The V end lost 3 bases, the J end lost 6 bases, and 12 bases lay between the germline ends. The CDR3 spans 13 residues. The CDR3 sequence: CASSLGWGREQYF. In DNA, the CDR3 is TGTGCCAGCAGCTTGGGTTGGGGGCGCGAGCAGTACTTC.

Only a few counts were recorded for this clone. J is TRBJ2-3 and V is TRBV10-1; TRBD2 matches at 7 bases. The CDR3 length is 17 residues. Germline values: CDR1 WNHNN, CDR2 SYGVQD (reference sequence). V lost 3 bases, J lost 4 bases, and 13 bases stayed unmatched. The CDR3 DNA reads TGCGCCAGCAGTGAATCGAAAATGCAGGGAGGGGCAGATACGCAGTATTTT. Amino acids: CASSESKMQGGADTQYF.

The chain links TRBV18 to TRBJ1-1; 7 bases map to TRBD1. The CDR3 loop spans 14 amino acids. Germline lookup yields CDR1 KGHSH and CDR2 LQKENI. J was trimmed by 1 base and V by 3 bases; bases with no gene match: 2. CDR3 nucleotide sequence: TGTGCCAGCTCACCCAGGGGGTCGAACACTGAAGCTTTCTTT. Translated: CASSPRGSNTEAFF.

The rearrangement links TRBV19 to TRBJ2-7, with TRBD1 identical over 7 bases. This CDR3 region has 15 residues. J gave up 0 bases and V 5 bases, and 7 bases lay outside the gene matches. Per germline, CDR1 LNHDA and CDR2 SQIVND (reference sequence). The CDR3 here is CASSEGRDSSYEQYF. The DNA of the CDR3 is TGTGCCAGTAGTGAAGGTAGGGACAGCTCCTACGAGCAGTACTTC. Looking up the rest from reference TRBV19 and TRBJ2-7 gives the full variable domain: DGGITQSPKYLFRKEGQNVTLSCEQNLNHDAMYWYRQDPGQGLRLIYYSQIVNDFQKGDIAEGYSVSREKKESFPLTVTSAQKNPTAFYLCASSEGRDSSYEQYFGPGTRLTVT.

This chain joins TRBV9 and TRBJ2-1, with D tentatively TRBD1 (5 bases). The CDR3 loop spans 15 amino acids. The V end lost 3 bases, the J end lost 10 bases, and 20 bases lay between the germline ends. Germline CDR1 reads SGDLS; CDR2 reads YYNGEE. This CDR3 is CASSEGPSSKEEQFF. The CDR3 DNA follows: TGTGCCAGCAGCGAGGGGCCATCGTCGAAAGAGGAGCAGTTCTTC.

The chain has TRBV27 and TRBJ2-7; tentative D call: TRBD2 (5 bases). Germline CDR1 reads MNHEY; CDR2 reads SMNVEV (reference sequence). This CDR3 spans 12 amino acids. V lost 2 bases, J lost 5 bases, and 7 bases lay in between. The CDR3 is CASSLEGDEQYF. CDR3 DNA sequence: TGTGCCAGCAGTTTAGAGGGTGACGAGCAGTACTTC.

The V and J genes are TRBV5-1 and TRBJ2-7; D remains ambiguous. The CDR3 consists of 14 residues. Germline V CDR1 and CDR2: SGHRS, YFSETQ. Trimming pared 0 bases from V and 9 bases from J, leaving 16 bases between. CDR3 nucleotide sequence: TGCGCCAGCAGCTTGGGAGCAGATGCCTCGGGGCAGTACTTC. The encoded protein is CASSLGADASGQYF.

This clone has more than one count but fewer than ten. The chain uses TRBV4-2 and TRBJ2-3; 12 positions agree with TRBD2. V was clipped by 4 bases and J by 0 bases; unmatched bases: 2. The CDR3 contains 16 residues. Germline V gene lookup returns CDR1 LGHNA and CDR2 YNFKEQ. CDR3 DNA: TGTGCCAGCAGCCTGGGACTAGCGGGCAGCACAGATACGCAGTATTTT. Residues: CASSLGLAGSTDTQYF.

This chain links TRBV10-3 with TRBJ2-7; TRBD1 matches 7 bases. The CDR3 covers 14 residues. Trimming took 2 bases from V and 2 from J; bases not matched to a gene: 3. Per the germline V gene, CDR1 is ENHRY and CDR2 is SYGVKD. CDR3 DNA: TGTGCCATCAGTGAGGCAGGGGGTACCTACGAGCAGTACTTC. This translates into CAISEAGGTYEQYF.

The chain links TRBV2 to TRBJ2-3, with 9 bases aligning to TRBD1. V shed 6 bases, J shed 4 bases, and the junction held 11 bases outside the gene matches. The germline gives CDR1 SNHLY, CDR2 FYNNEI. This CDR3 contains 16 residues. CDR3 residues: CASSRRGTGSADTQYF. Written as DNA, the CDR3 is TGTGCCAGCAGCCGAAGGGGGACAGGGTCCGCAGATACGCAGTATTTT. Combining the CDR3 with reference TRBV2 and TRBJ2-3 gives the whole variable domain EPEVTQTPSHQVTQMGQEVILRCVPISNHLYFYWYRQILGQKVEFLVSFYNNEISEKSEIFDDQFSVERPDGSNFTLKIRSTKLEDSAMYFCASSRRGTGSADTQYFGPGTRLTVL.

The chain combines TRBV14 with TRBJ2-1; no definite D call. Trimming removed 4 bases at V and 2 bases at J, with 12 bases between. Germline CDR1 SGHDN, CDR2 FVKESK. The CDR3 runs 15 residues. The CDR3, as DNA: TGTGCCAGCAGCCGTTTAGCAGCAGCCTACAATGAGCAGTTCTTC. The encoded protein is CASSRLAAAYNEQFF.

The gene calls are TRBV13 and TRBJ1-1; D might be TRBD1 (6 bases). The CDR3 loop spans 14 amino acids. Trimming stripped 8 bases from V and 1 base from J, with 14 bases between. The germline CDR1 and CDR2 sequences are PRHDT and FYEKMQ (reference sequence). DNA of the CDR3: TGTGCCAGCTTTATCAGGGGTGGGAACACTGAAGCTTTCTTT. Protein: CASFIRGGNTEAFF.

The chain is built from TRBV7-3 and TRBJ1-4; 8 nucleotides align to TRBD1. The junction had 17 bases not matched to a gene; V was cut back by 1 base and J by 4 bases. The CDR3 extends over 20 amino acids. In germline, CDR1 is SGHTA, CDR2 FQGTGA. This chain's CDR3 is CASSLKHRGLLMEDNEKLFF. CDR3 DNA sequence: TGTGCCAGCAGCTTAAAACACAGGGGGTTACTCATGGAGGATAATGAAAAACTGTTTTTT. The complete variable domain, with remaining parts taken from reference TRBV7-3 and TRBJ1-4, reads GAGVSQTPSNKVTEKGKYVELRCDPISGHTALYWYRQSLGQGPEFLIYFQGTGAADDSGLPNDRFFAVRPEGSVSTLKIQRTERGDSAVYLCASSLKHRGLLMEDNEKLFFGSGTQLSVL.

The chain carries TRBV6-6 and TRBJ2-2; maybe TRBD1 (5 bases). Trimming left V 8 bases short and J 7 bases short, with 20 bases between. Per the germline V gene, CDR1 is MNHNY and CDR2 is SVGAGI (reference sequence). This CDR3 spans 15 amino acids. CDR3 region: CASRQTQESGGELFF. The CDR3 nucleotides read TGTGCCAGCCGACAGACACAGGAATCCGGCGGGGAGCTGTTTTTT.

The CDR3 coding sequence is TGCGCCAGCAGCTGGGGGGACAGGGGGCGAAGCTCCTACAATGAGCAGTTCTTC. This encodes CASSWGDRGRSSYNEQFF. The rearrangement uses TRBV5-1 and TRBJ2-1; the match to TRBD1 covers 12 bases. CDR1 and CDR2 from the germline V gene are SGHRS and YFSETQ. The ends lost 3 bases at V and 0 bases at J; junction bases unmatched: 7. The CDR3 is 18 residues long.

The chain combines TRBV28 with TRBJ2-7; weak D call: TRBD1 (6 bases). Germline V CDR1 and CDR2: MDHEN, SYDVKM. The CDR3 covers 13 residues. V lost 0 bases to trimming and J lost 5 bases, with 8 bases between them. The CDR3 protein is CASSLWGAHEQYF. The CDR3, as DNA: TGTGCCAGCAGTTTATGGGGGGCCCACGAGCAGTACTTC.